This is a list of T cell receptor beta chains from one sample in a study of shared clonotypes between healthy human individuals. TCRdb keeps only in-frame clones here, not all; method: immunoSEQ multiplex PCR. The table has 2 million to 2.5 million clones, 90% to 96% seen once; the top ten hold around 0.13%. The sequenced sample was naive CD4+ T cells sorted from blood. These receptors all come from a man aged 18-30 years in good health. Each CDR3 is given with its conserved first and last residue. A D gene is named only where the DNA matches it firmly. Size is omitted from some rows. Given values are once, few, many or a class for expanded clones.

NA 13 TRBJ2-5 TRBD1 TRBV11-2 TGTGCCAGCAGTCTCGACAGGGGAGAGACCCAGTACTTC CASSLDRGETQYF
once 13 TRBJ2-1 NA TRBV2 TGTGCCAGCAGTGAATACAGACAGAATGAGCAGTTCTTC CASSEYRQNEQFF
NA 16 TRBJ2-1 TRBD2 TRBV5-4 TGTGCCAGCAGCTTGAGGACTAGCGGGGGGGCAAATGAGCAGTTCTTC CASSLRTSGGANEQFF
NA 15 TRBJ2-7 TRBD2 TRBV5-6 TGTGCCAGCAGCCCCCTCGGCGGGAGGTCCTACGAGCAGTACTTC CASSPLGGRSYEQYF
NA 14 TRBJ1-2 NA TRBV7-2 TGTGCCAGCAGCCCCCGGGGAAGCCCCTATGGCTACACCTTC CASSPRGSPYGYTF
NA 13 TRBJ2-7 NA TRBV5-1 TGCGCCAGCAGCTTGAGCCGAGTAGCCGCGTGGTACTTC CASSLSRVAAWYF
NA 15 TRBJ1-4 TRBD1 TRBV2 TGTGCCAGCAGGGACCGGGACAGGGCAATTCAAAAACTGTTTTTT CASRDRDRAIQKLFF
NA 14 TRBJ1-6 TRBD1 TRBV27 TGTGCCAGCAGTTATGACAGGGACAATTCACCCCTCCACTTT CASSYDRDNSPLHF
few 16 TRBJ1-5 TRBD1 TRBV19 TGTGCCAGTAGTATAGCAGGCGGGACAGGGTTTCAGCCCCAGCATTTT CASSIAGGTGFQPQHF
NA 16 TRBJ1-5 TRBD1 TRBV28 TGTGCCAGCAGCCCCCAGGGGGCCTCCTACAATCAGCCCCAGCATTTT CASSPQGASYNQPQHF
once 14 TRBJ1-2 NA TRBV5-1 TGCGCCAGCAGCCCCGAAGGGACCGCGAATGGCTACACCTTC CASSPEGTANGYTF
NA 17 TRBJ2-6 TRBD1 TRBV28 TGTGCCAGCAGTTTGTTAGGACAGGCACCTGGGGCCAACGTCCTGACTTTC CASSLLGQAPGANVLTF
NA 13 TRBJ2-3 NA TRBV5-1 TGCGCCAGCAGCTTCGGAGGGGCAGATACGCAGTATTTT CASSFGGADTQYF
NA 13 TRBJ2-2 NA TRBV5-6 TGTGCCAGCAGCTTGCGAAATTCCGGGGAGCTGTTTTTT CASSLRNSGELFF
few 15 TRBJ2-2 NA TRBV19 TGTGCCAGTAGTATTCCTGGGCTCGGCACCGGGGAGCTGTTTTTT CASSIPGLGTGELFF
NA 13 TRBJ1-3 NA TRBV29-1 TGCAGCGTCCAGCACGCCTCTGGAAACACCATATATTTT CSVQHASGNTIYF
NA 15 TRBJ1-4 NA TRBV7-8 TGTGCCAGCAGCTTAGGCATTTCAACTAATGAAAAACTGTTTTTT CASSLGISTNEKLFF
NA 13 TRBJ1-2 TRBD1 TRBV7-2 TGTGCCAGCAGCCGGGACAGATCTTTTGGCTACACCTTC CASSRDRSFGYTF
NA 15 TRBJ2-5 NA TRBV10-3 TGTGCCATCAGTTCAACAACAGCGGCGGTGGAGACCCAGTACTTC CAISSTTAAVETQYF
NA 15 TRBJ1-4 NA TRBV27 TGTGCCAGCAGAACCTTCGGGGCAGTGGGAGAAAAACTGTTTTTT CASRTFGAVGEKLFF
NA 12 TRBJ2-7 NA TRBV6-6 TGTGCCAGCAGAGACAGGTACTACGAGCAGTACTTC CASRDRYYEQYF
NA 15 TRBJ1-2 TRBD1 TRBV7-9 TGTGCCAGCAGCTCGTCACAGGGGGATAACTATGGCTACACCTTC CASSSSQGDNYGYTF
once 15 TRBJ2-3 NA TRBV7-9 TGTGCCAGCAGCTTATTAACGGTCGGCACAGATACGCAGTATTTT CASSLLTVGTDTQYF
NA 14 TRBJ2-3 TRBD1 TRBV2 TGTGCCAGCAGTCGGACAGGTAGCACAGATACGCAGTATTTT CASSRTGSTDTQYF
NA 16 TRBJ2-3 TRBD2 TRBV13 TGTGCCAGCAGCTTACTTAGCGGGAGGGCGGCGGATACGCAGTATTTT CASSLLSGRAADTQYF
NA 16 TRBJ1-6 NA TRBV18 TGTGCCAGCTCACCCACTTCAAGCAGTAATAATTCACCCCTCCACTTT CASSPTSSSNNSPLHF
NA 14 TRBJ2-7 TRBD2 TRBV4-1 TGCGCCAGCAGCCAAACTAGCGCCGCCTACGAGCAGTACTTC CASSQTSAAYEQYF
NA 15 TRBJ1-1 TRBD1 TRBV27 TGTGCCAGCAGTGCGGACAGGGGGGTGAACACTGAAGCTTTCTTT CASSADRGVNTEAFF
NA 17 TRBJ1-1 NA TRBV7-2 TGTGCCAGCAGCTTAAGGCAGGGCACTTTGGGGAACACTGAAGCTTTCTTT CASSLRQGTLGNTEAFF
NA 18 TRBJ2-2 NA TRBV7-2 TGTGCCAGCAGCTCGAACGTCCTCCGGGCTACAAACACCGGGGAGCTGTTTTTT CASSSNVLRATNTGELFF
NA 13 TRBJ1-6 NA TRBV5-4 TGTGCCAGCAGCTTGTCGGGGACTTCACCCCTCCACTTT CASSLSGTSPLHF
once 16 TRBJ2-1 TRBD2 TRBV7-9 TGTGCCAGCAGGTCTACGGGAGGGCCATCCTACAATGAGCAGTTCTTC CASRSTGGPSYNEQFF
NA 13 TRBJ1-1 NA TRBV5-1 TGCGCCAGCACCTTAGAGGAGAACACTGAAGCTTTCTTT CASTLEENTEAFF
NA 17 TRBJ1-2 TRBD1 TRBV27 TGTGCCAGCAGTTTACTCGGGACAGGGCCAAGAGACTATGGCTACACCTTC CASSLLGTGPRDYGYTF
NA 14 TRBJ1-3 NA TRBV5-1 TGCGCCAGCAGCTTGGGAGGATTCGGAAACACCATATATTTT CASSLGGFGNTIYF
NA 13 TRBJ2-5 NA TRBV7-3 TGTGCCAGCAGCTTAACGGGGGCGGAGACCCAGTACTTC CASSLTGAETQYF
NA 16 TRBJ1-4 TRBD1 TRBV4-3 TGCGCCAGCAGCCAAGCAGAGACAGGGTCCAATGAAAAACTGTTTTTT CASSQAETGSNEKLFF
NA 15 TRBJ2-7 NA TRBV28 TGTGCCAGCAGTGCGAACGGCAGGGGCACCTACGAGCAGTACTTC CASSANGRGTYEQYF
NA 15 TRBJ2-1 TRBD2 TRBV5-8 TGTGCCAGCAGCCCGCGACTAGCGGGAGCCAATGAGCAGTTCTTC CASSPRLAGANEQFF
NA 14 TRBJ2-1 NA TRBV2 TGTGCCAGCAGTGAATTTTATTTAGACAATGAGCAGTTCTTC CASSEFYLDNEQFF
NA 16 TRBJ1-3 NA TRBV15 TGTGCCACCAGCAGAGGCGGTGGGGCTGGAGGAAACACCATATATTTT CATSRGGGAGGNTIYF
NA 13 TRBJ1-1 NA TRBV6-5 TGTGCCGTCCATCGGGGGGGCCACACTGAAGCTTTCTTT CAVHRGGHTEAFF
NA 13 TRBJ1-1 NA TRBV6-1 TGTGCCAGCAGCCATGGAGGGCTCGCGGAAGCTTTCTTT CASSHGGLAEAFF
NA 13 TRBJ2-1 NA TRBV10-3 TGTGCCATCAGTGAGAGGGCCTCATATGAGCAGTTCTTC CAISERASYEQFF
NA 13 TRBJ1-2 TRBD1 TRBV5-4 TGTGCCAGCAGCCAGGGACAGGGAGTCGGCTACACCTTC CASSQGQGVGYTF
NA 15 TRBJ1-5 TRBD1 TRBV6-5 TGTGCCAGCAGTACATACAGGGGGCGCGATCAGCCCCAGCATTTT CASSTYRGRDQPQHF
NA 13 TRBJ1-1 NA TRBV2 TGTGCCAGCACGGTGACAGTTAACACTGAAGCTTTCTTT CASTVTVNTEAFF
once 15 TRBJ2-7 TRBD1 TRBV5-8 TGTGCCAGCAGCAGAACCGGGACAGGGGTATACGAGCAGTACTTC CASSRTGTGVYEQYF
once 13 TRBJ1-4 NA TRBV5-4 TGTGCCAGCAGCTCGGTTGACAATGAAAAACTGTTTTTT CASSSVDNEKLFF
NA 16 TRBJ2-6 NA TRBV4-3 TGCGCCAGCAGCCAAGAACTTGTCTCTGGGGCCAACGTCCTGACTTTC CASSQELVSGANVLTF
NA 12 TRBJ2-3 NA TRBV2 TGTGCCAGCAGTGACAACGCAGATACGCAGTATTTT CASSDNADTQYF
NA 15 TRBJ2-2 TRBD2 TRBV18 TGTGCCAGCTCACGGACTAGCGTTGGAACCGGGGAGCTGTTTTTT CASSRTSVGTGELFF